The sequence of this T cell receptor beta chain was determined in a study of Graves' ophthalmopathy and Graves' hyperthyroidism (dated by TCRdb to the late 2010s). Regarding the research as a whole: A patient counted as having stable hyperthyroidism if there was no progression to ophthalmopathy within 18 months of follow-up. The study used TCR beta repertoire signatures to distinguish Graves' ophthalmopathy from Graves' hyperthyroidism and to predict progression to ophthalmopathy. In total, 135 blood samples were TCR-sequenced: approximately 40 ophthalmopathy, about 75 hyperthyroidism and roughly 17 hyperthyroidism-to-ophthalmopathy patients. To explore V-J signatures that distinguish ophthalmopathy from hyperthyroidism, a discovery set of roughly 98 patients was enrolled, made up of roughly 41 with ophthalmopathy and some 56 with stable hyperthyroidism. An independent validation cohort was composed of some 19 hyperthyroidism patients and more than 15 patients who later progressed from hyperthyroidism to ophthalmopathy. In 6 or 7 hyperthyroidism patients, T-cell repertoires of thyroid tissue and blood were compared. Once sampling was done, hyperthyroidism patients were given methimazole at a starting dose of 30 mg daily, while ophthalmopathy patients were given high-dose intravenous methylprednisolone.

What the authors observed across the whole study: Among expanded thyroid clonotypes with frequency above 0.001, most also showed up in blood, which suggests that blood repertoires may reflect the thyroid immune response. The 13-signature model separated ophthalmopathy from stable hyperthyroidism with roughly 89% sensitivity and approximately 83% specificity in cross-validation, and 80%/75% in the test set. In validation, the model predicted ophthalmopathy progression with 70.59% sensitivity and roughly 78% specificity; 12 predicted patients were CT-confirmed with GO in a median of roughly 6.8 months. No statistical method was used to set the sample size in advance, and the investigators knew which group each participant was assigned to.

For repertoire sequencing, the TCR beta CDR3 regions were amplified from RNA transcripts. The first round of RT-PCR was done with HTBI primers and the Qiagen OneStep RT-PCR kit, and was followed by a second round of multiplex PCR, then size selection and purification. The libraries underwent paired-end sequencing with 100 bp reads on an Illumina HiSeq2000. Per the authors' processing: SOAPnuke was used to process the reads, removing any read that contained adapters or uncalled bases, had a mean Phred below 15, or lacked an exact match to the constant primer or identifier. COPE v1.2.5 was used to merge high-quality paired reads. Each unique nucleotide sequence was defined as a clonotype, and clonotypes were aligned to IMGT TRB V, D and J references with MiTCR v1.1. The analysis was limited to V-J combinations with a frequency above 0.0001, which together covered roughly 99% of the repertoires. For each V-J combination, a TCR clonal expansion and chaos score was defined as F50 clonal expansion divided by the chaos observed in the TCRdist matrix. Welch's t-statistics and random forest were used to reduce the features to 13 V-J combinations, which were then used as input to a naive Bayes classifier. The similarity between thyroid and blood repertoires was quantified using the Morisita-Horn index. Through fastp at Q25 and MiXCR, TCRdb rebuilt clones from the public reads, retaining in-frame beta chains. Merged by CDR3 protein, the rows form single entries marked with the most common genes and DNA. TCRdb's processing, not the authors', yielded these V and J calls. Present in this sample are approximately 540,000 distinct CDR3 sequences, about 35% of which were seen just once. The ten largest clones capture about 4.2% of the sample.

This clonotype came up many times. Its antigen is still unknown. One base away there is no much larger clone; base qualities are not given. Measured from the cysteine to the phenylalanine, the CDR3 is 12 residues long. Left in the record is the CDR3 DNA by itself, 36 bases read in frame from the first base. Relative to germline, V is 3 bases shorter and J is 3 bases shorter, with 6 bases between their ends. CDR1 and CDR2 were assigned from the germline V gene as SNHLY and FYNNEI. The hyperthyroidism patients were 18 to 65 years old and newly diagnosed, with a disease duration of less than 2 months. Patients with other autoimmune diseases, uncontrolled infections, pregnancy or lactation were excluded. Clinical symptoms, serum thyroxine, TRAb, thyroid ultrasound and orbital computed tomography formed the basis of the diagnosis. Trizol reagent was used to extract the total RNA, and its quality was then checked on an Agilent 2100 Bioanalyzer.

The receptor chain draws on TRBV2 and TRBJ2-7; no D gene can be assigned with confidence. Input material: peripheral blood or thyroid tissue (not recorded which). This TCR was recovered from an adult man with Graves' hyperthyroidism. The CDR3 sequence is CASSDKGYEQYF. The DNA sequence is TGTGCCAGCAGTGATAAAGGCTACGAGCAGTACTTC.